This T cell receptor beta chain derives from a study of cytomegalovirus exposure and HLA in healthy donors. Study-level findings and limits: In a later analysis, TCR beta V- and J-gene trimming showed a link to a missense DCLRE1C variant. Cytomegalovirus status was reportedly diagnosed by the classifier with high specificity and sensitivity.

On this clone itself: Its antigen is not known.

PCR primers comprised 60 Vbeta and 13 Jbeta primers. Profiled with immunoSEQ multiplex PCR; TCRdb holds only in-frame clones, not every one. The table includes about 140,000 clones, about three quarters detected once. The sequence derives from a male donor in good health and CMV-seronegative. Input material: PBMCs.

CDR3: CASSHLAGTGELFF. In DNA, the CDR3 is TGCGCCAGCAGCCACCTAGCGGGGACCGGGGAGCTGTTTTTT. The genes are TRBV4-1 and TRBJ2-2; TRBD2 aligns across 9 bases. CDR3 length: 14 residues. Germline assignment: CDR1 MGHRA and CDR2 YSYEKL. V was pared by 3 bases and J by 5 bases, with 1 base of the junction left unmatched.